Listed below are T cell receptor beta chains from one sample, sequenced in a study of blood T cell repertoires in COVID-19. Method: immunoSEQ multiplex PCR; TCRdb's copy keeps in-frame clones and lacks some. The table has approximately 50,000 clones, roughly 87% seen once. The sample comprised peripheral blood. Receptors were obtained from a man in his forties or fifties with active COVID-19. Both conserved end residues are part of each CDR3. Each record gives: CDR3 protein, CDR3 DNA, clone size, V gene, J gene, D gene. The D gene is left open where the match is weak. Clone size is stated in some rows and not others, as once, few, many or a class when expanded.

CDR3 protein: CASSWTGGSYEQYF
CDR3 DNA: TGCGCCAGCAGCTGGACAGGGGGCAGCTACGAGCAGTACTTC
clone size: NA
V gene: TRBV5-1
J gene: TRBJ2-7
D gene: TRBD1

CDR3 protein: CASSPGANYGYTF
CDR3 DNA: TGTGCCAGCAGCCCTGGGGCGAACTATGGCTACACCTTC
clone size: once
V gene: TRBV7-8
J gene: TRBJ1-2
D gene: NA

CDR3 protein: CASSFSRPTEAFF
CDR3 DNA: TGTGCCAGCAGTTTTTCCAGGCCCACTGAAGCTTTCTTT
clone size: NA
V gene: TRBV28
J gene: TRBJ1-1
D gene: NA

CDR3 protein: CATSATGATNEKLFF
CDR3 DNA: TGTGCCACCAGCGCCACGGGGGCAACTAATGAAAAACTGTTTTTT
clone size: NA
V gene: TRBV15
J gene: TRBJ1-4
D gene: NA

CDR3 protein: CASSQWGGNGYTF
CDR3 DNA: TGCGCCAGCAGCCAGTGGGGAGGGAATGGCTACACCTTC
clone size: NA
V gene: TRBV4-3
J gene: TRBJ1-2
D gene: NA

CDR3 protein: CASSPQRRSTSGSRETQYF
CDR3 DNA: TGTGCCAGCAGCCCCCAACGACGATCGACTAGCGGGAGTCGAGAGACCCAGTACTTC
clone size: NA
V gene: TRBV9
J gene: TRBJ2-5
D gene: TRBD2

CDR3 protein: CASSSDGLSGNTIYF
CDR3 DNA: TGTGCCAGCAGTTCGGACGGACTATCTGGAAACACCATATATTTT
clone size: NA
V gene: TRBV2
J gene: TRBJ1-3
D gene: NA

CDR3 protein: CATHGTGSFNQPQHF
CDR3 DNA: TGTGCCACCCACGGGACAGGTAGTTTCAATCAGCCCCAGCATTTT
clone size: NA
V gene: TRBV27
J gene: TRBJ1-5
D gene: TRBD1

CDR3 protein: CASTGGAVYEQYF
CDR3 DNA: TGTGCCAGCACTGGGGGGGCCGTCTACGAGCAGTACTTC
clone size: NA
V gene: TRBV28
J gene: TRBJ2-7
D gene: NA

CDR3 protein: CATSDYRDGLSYNEQFF
CDR3 DNA: TGTGCCACCAGTGACTACAGGGATGGGCTCTCCTACAATGAGCAGTTCTTC
clone size: NA
V gene: TRBV24-1
J gene: TRBJ2-1
D gene: NA

CDR3 protein: CASSQGQAGYEQYF
CDR3 DNA: TGTGCCAGCAGCCAAGGGCAAGCGGGCTACGAGCAGTACTTC
clone size: NA
V gene: TRBV4-2
J gene: TRBJ2-7
D gene: NA

CDR3 protein: CASSQASAASATNEKLFF
CDR3 DNA: TGCGCCAGCAGCCAAGCTTCCGCAGCGTCGGCAACTAATGAAAAACTGTTTTTT
clone size: NA
V gene: TRBV4-1
J gene: TRBJ1-4
D gene: NA

CDR3 protein: CASSFGQGDTQYF
CDR3 DNA: TGTGCCAGCAGCTTTGGACAGGGAGATACGCAGTATTTT
clone size: NA
V gene: TRBV7-3
J gene: TRBJ2-3
D gene: TRBD1

CDR3 protein: CASSRGLAGLYEQYF
CDR3 DNA: TGTGCCAGCAGCCGGGGACTAGCGGGTCTATACGAGCAGTACTTC
clone size: NA
V gene: TRBV5-6
J gene: TRBJ2-7
D gene: TRBD2

CDR3 protein: CASVRQGENEQFF
CDR3 DNA: TGTGCCAGCGTCAGACAGGGGGAGAATGAGCAGTTCTTC
clone size: once
V gene: TRBV6-5
J gene: TRBJ2-1
D gene: TRBD1

CDR3 protein: CSVAYYNEQFF
CDR3 DNA: TGCAGTGTCGCCTACTACAATGAGCAGTTCTTC
clone size: NA
V gene: TRBV20-1
J gene: TRBJ2-1
D gene: NA

CDR3 protein: CASSLRQGNGYTF
CDR3 DNA: TGTGCCAGCAGTCTAAGACAGGGGAATGGCTACACCTTC
clone size: NA
V gene: TRBV27
J gene: TRBJ1-2
D gene: TRBD1

CDR3 protein: CASSLPRVYTEAFF
CDR3 DNA: TGTGCCAGCAGTCTCCCCAGGGTTTATACTGAAGCTTTCTTT
clone size: NA
V gene: TRBV28
J gene: TRBJ1-1
D gene: NA

CDR3 protein: CASSKQARGSAGGYIYSNQPQHF
CDR3 DNA: TGTGCCAGTAGTAAGCAGGCTCGGGGGTCGGCGGGGGGATATATATATAGCAATCAGCCCCAGCATTTT
clone size: NA
V gene: TRBV19
J gene: TRBJ1-5
D gene: NA

CDR3 protein: CASSQGALHSGNTIYF
CDR3 DNA: TGTGCCAGCAGCCAGGGGGCCCTTCACTCTGGAAACACCATATATTTT
clone size: NA
V gene: TRBV9
J gene: TRBJ1-3
D gene: TRBD1

CDR3 protein: CASSPGEQDNEQFF
CDR3 DNA: TGTGCCAGCTCGCCGGGGGAGCAAGACAATGAGCAGTTCTTC
clone size: NA
V gene: TRBV18
J gene: TRBJ2-1
D gene: NA

CDR3 protein: CASSGGTTDRIGYTF
CDR3 DNA: TGTGCCAGCAGCGGCGGTACGACTGACAGGATTGGCTACACCTTC
clone size: NA
V gene: TRBV7-2
J gene: TRBJ1-2
D gene: NA

CDR3 protein: CASSQRATASYEQYF
CDR3 DNA: TGTGCCAGCAGCCAAAGGGCGACAGCCTCCTACGAGCAGTACTTC
clone size: few
V gene: TRBV14
J gene: TRBJ2-7
D gene: NA

CDR3 protein: CASSAPTGDNVNYGYTF
CDR3 DNA: TGTGCCAGCAGCGCTCCCACAGGGGACAACGTTAACTATGGCTACACCTTC
clone size: NA
V gene: TRBV9
J gene: TRBJ1-2
D gene: TRBD1

CDR3 protein: CASSDQGVRSGANVLTF
CDR3 DNA: TGTGCCAGCAGTGATCAAGGGGTCCGCTCTGGGGCCAACGTCCTGACTTTC
clone size: once
V gene: TRBV6-1
J gene: TRBJ2-6
D gene: NA

CDR3 protein: CASSLEYGRAEAFF
CDR3 DNA: TGTGCCAGCAGCTTAGAGTACGGGAGGGCTGAAGCTTTCTTT
clone size: NA
V gene: TRBV7-9
J gene: TRBJ1-1
D gene: NA

CDR3 protein: CASSAGTGVGGREAFF
CDR3 DNA: TGTGCCAGCAGCGCCGGGACAGGGGTAGGGGGCCGTGAAGCTTTCTTT
clone size: NA
V gene: TRBV7-9
J gene: TRBJ1-1
D gene: TRBD1

CDR3 protein: CSVERTSNTEAFF
CDR3 DNA: TGCAGCGTTGAAAGGACATCGAACACTGAAGCTTTCTTT
clone size: NA
V gene: TRBV29-1
J gene: TRBJ1-1
D gene: NA